What follows are 3 T cell receptor beta chains derived from one specimen sequenced in a study of blood T cell repertoires in COVID-19. Generated by immunoSEQ multiplex PCR, the TCRdb table keeps only in-frame clones and is missing some. The sample has about 260,000 clones, roughly nine tenths seen once; the top ten hold 3%. Material for sequencing was PBMCs or T cells enriched from blood (not recorded which). The source of these receptors is a woman aged 50 to 65 who had recovered from COVID-19.

This chain uses TRBV15 with TRBJ2-3, with TRBD2 identical over 9 bases. V trimming: 0 bases; J trimming: 2 bases; junction bases outside the gene matches: 12. Looked up from germline, CDR1 is LNHNV and CDR2 is YYDKDF (reference sequence). CDR3 size: 19 residues. The CDR3 DNA follows: TGTGCCACCAGCAGAGATGGGGGGAGACTAGCGGAGCTCACAGATACGCAGTATTTT. Translating it yields CATSRDGGRLAELTDTQYF.

This chain joins TRBV7-6 and TRBJ2-5, with TRBD1 matching over 9 bases. Germline V gene sequence: CDR1 SGHVS, CDR2 FNYEAQ. V shed 1 base, J shed 4 bases, and the junction held 1 base outside the gene matches. This CDR3 region has 14 residues. The CDR3 DNA sequence: TGTGCCAGCAGCTTAGACAGGGGGCTAGAGACCCAGTACTTC. This codes for CASSLDRGLETQYF.

The chain uses TRBV27 and TRBJ2-7, with 7 nucleotides matching TRBD2. The CDR3 is made up of 14 amino acids. Germline V lookup: CDR1 MNHEY, CDR2 SMNVEV (reference sequence). Trimming took 6 bases from V and 5 from J; bases not matched to a gene: 10. The CDR3 sequence: CASRRLATTHEQYF. In DNA, the CDR3 is TGTGCCAGCAGAAGACTAGCAACTACCCACGAGCAGTACTTC.